Below are 12 T cell receptor beta chains sequenced from a single sample in a study of beta chain features in type 1 diabetes. Of the isolated RNA, all was reverse transcribed, and so the sequenced material was expressed TCRB transcripts. The repertoire was sequenced with immunoSEQ multiplex PCR; TCRdb's copy has only in-frame clones and lacks some. Altogether 350,000 to 450,000 clones are present, approximately 16% being singletons, with the ten largest covering 0.019%. Sequenced material: naive CD4+ T cells from blood. The receptors here all came from a woman aged 18-29 years in good health.

This clone was observed a few times. The chain combines TRBV7-6 with TRBJ2-1; 7 bases line up with TRBD1. J was trimmed by 10 bases and V by 0 bases; bases with no gene match: 9. The CDR3 consists of 15 residues. Per the germline V gene, CDR1 is SGHVS and CDR2 is FNYEAQ. In nucleotides, the CDR3 is TGTGCCAGCAGCTTAGCATCCGGGACAGTTTTGGAGCAGTTCTTC. The encoded protein is CASSLASGTVLEQFF.

The gene calls are TRBV30 and TRBJ1-4; 7 bases agree with TRBD1. Germline V lookup: CDR1 GTSNPN, CDR2 SVGIG (reference sequence). The trim removed 4 bases at V and 5 bases at J, leaving 13 bases unmatched. The CDR3 extends over 16 amino acids. The CDR3 spells CAWTSSPDRSNEKLFF. CDR3 sequence (DNA): TGTGCCTGGACCTCTTCTCCGGACAGGTCGAATGAAAAACTGTTTTTT.

The V gene is TRBV29-1, the J gene TRBJ2-4, with D tentatively TRBD1 (6 bases). Germline V gene sequence: CDR1 SQVTM, CDR2 ANQGSEA. The CDR3 extends over 13 amino acids. V was cut by 4 bases and J by 8 bases, with 15 bases left in between. The CDR3 DNA is TGCAGCGTTGGGGGACACCTTAGGGACATTCAGTACTTC. This codes for CSVGGHLRDIQYF.

Only a few counts were recorded for this clone. The V and J genes are TRBV5-6 and TRBJ2-5, with a tentative D call TRBD2 (5 bases). Trimming removed 2 bases at V and 5 bases at J, with 7 bases between. In germline, CDR1 is SGHDT, CDR2 YYEEEE. The CDR3 spans 12 residues. The CDR3 DNA follows: TGTGCCAGCAGCTTCAGGAGGGAGACCCAGTACTTC. It translates to CASSFRRETQYF. Full variable domain (remainder filled in from reference TRBV5-6 and TRBJ2-5): DAGVTQSPTHLIKTRGQQVTLRCSPKSGHDTVSWYQQALGQGPQFIFQYYEEEERQRGNFPDRFSGHQFPNYSSELNVNALLLGDSALYLCASSFRRETQYFGPGTRLLVL.

This CDR3 is CASHRQAQETQYF. CDR3 bases: TGCGCCAGCCATAGACAGGCGCAAGAGACCCAGTACTTC. V gene TRBV5-1 combines with J gene TRBJ2-5; TRBD1 might be the D (6 bases). This CDR3 has 13 amino acids. V was pared by 7 bases and J by 2 bases, with 12 bases between. Germline V gene lookup returns CDR1 SGHRS and CDR2 YFSETQ.

This clone has only a few counts. The sample holds other DNA sequences that translate to the same CDR3. V is TRBV7-2 and J is TRBJ1-1; D gene uncertain. Germline lookup yields CDR1 SGHTA and CDR2 FQGNSA. Trimming removed 3 bases at V and 1 base at J, with 6 bases between. CDR3 size: 13 residues. The CDR3 region is CASSLAGNTEAFF. For the CDR3, the DNA is TGTGCCAGCAGCTTGGCGGGGAACACTGAAGCTTTCTTT.

As to this clone: This sample also contains other DNA sequences that code for the same CDR3. V gene TRBV30 combines with J gene TRBJ1-5; the D gene is possibly TRBD1 (6 bases). The V end was cut by 1 base, the J end by 5 bases, with 12 bases between. Germline V gives CDR1 GTSNPN, CDR2 SVGIG (reference sequence). The CDR3 runs to 14 residues. The chain's CDR3 is CAWSATGLDQPQHF. The CDR3, as DNA: TGTGCCTGGAGTGCTACAGGGCTGGATCAGCCCCAGCATTTT.

The chain combines TRBV6-6 with TRBJ1-4; TRBD1 aligns across 7 bases. The CDR3 is 16 amino acids. Per germline, CDR1 MNHNY and CDR2 SVGAGI (reference sequence). The V gene end was trimmed by 2 bases and the J gene end by 5 bases; junction bases not matched to a gene: 8. The CDR3 reads CASSYPGQVENEKLFF. In DNA form, the CDR3 reads TGTGCCAGCAGTTACCCCGGACAGGTGGAGAATGAAAAACTGTTTTTT.

The genes are TRBV28 and TRBJ2-3, with a tentative D call TRBD2 (6 bases). V lost 8 bases and J lost 2, with 20 bases in between. The CDR3 runs to 16 residues. CDR1 and CDR2 from the germline V gene are MDHEN and SYDVKM. CDR3 residues: CASPPGLFPLTDTQYF. CDR3 nucleotides: TGTGCCAGCCCGCCTGGACTATTCCCCCTCACAGATACGCAGTATTTT.

The rearrangement links TRBV5-1 to TRBJ2-3; D is perhaps TRBD1 (5 bases). CDR1 SGHRS and CDR2 YFSETQ come from the germline V gene. The V gene lost 3 bases and the J gene lost 0 bases, with 8 bases spanning the gap. The CDR3 has 14 amino acids. CDR3 sequence: CASSWRQSTDTQYF. The CDR3 DNA reads TGCGCCAGCAGCTGGAGACAGAGCACAGATACGCAGTATTTT.

This clone was seen a few times. The chain couples TRBV5-1 to TRBJ2-1; TRBD2 agrees at 10 bases. This CDR3 contains 15 residues. The V gene end was trimmed by 4 bases and the J gene end by 5 bases; junction bases not matched to a gene: 6. Germline-derived CDR1 and CDR2 are SGHRS and YFSETQ. CDR3 protein: CASSPTSGQDNEQFF. CDR3 nucleotides: TGCGCCAGCAGCCCGACTAGCGGGCAAGACAATGAGCAGTTCTTC.

The rearrangement links TRBV7-9 to TRBJ2-7; 8 nucleotides line up with TRBD2. After removal of 11 bases from V and 5 bases from J, the junction contained 11 bases not matched to a gene. CDR3 length: 13 residues. In germline, CDR1 is SEHNR, CDR2 FQNEAQ (reference sequence). The CDR3 DNA follows: TGTGCCTCCGATCGACTAGCGTTGGACGAGCAGTACTTC. Translated, it gives CASDRLALDEQYF.